A single T cell receptor (beta chain) is shown here with its context. In this sample, this clonotype turned up many times. It has no known antigen specificity. The record has no base qualities; no much larger clone is one base away. Germline trimming amounts to 7 bases on V and 0 bases on J, with 11 as the count of junction bases outside the gene matches. Via the germline V gene, CDR1 is MNHNS and CDR2 SASEGT. Measured from the cysteine to the phenylalanine, the CDR3 is 17 residues long. The sequence is cut down to CDR3 DNA, 51 bases in frame from base 1. Immediately after resection, surgical brain or tumor specimens were cryofrozen in liquid nitrogen, and peripheral blood cells were collected at the same time. This sample is drawn from a study of glioma-infiltrating T cells (dated by TCRdb to about 2016). Broadly, across the study: Low-grade gliomas were represented by WHO grade II oligodendrogliomas or astrocytomas, and glioblastomas were represented by WHO grade IV tumors that were sampled at initial rather than recurrent diagnosis. Glioma patients received dexamethasone for six or fewer days before surgery. Sequencing coverage of roughly 4.5- to 10-fold of some 1.1 million peripheral T cells was targeted for blood libraries. The study sequenced TCR alpha- and beta-chain repertoires from glioma tissue, from non-neoplastic brain tissue and from matched peripheral blood mononuclear cells. To gauge divergence between tissue and blood T-cell populations, every tissue-infiltrating repertoire was compared against the peripheral blood repertoire from the same patient. The paired cohort comprised three low-grade glioma patients, roughly 8 primary glioblastoma patients and three non-glioma patients contributing non-neoplastic brain tissue. Overall study results and their limits: Group comparisons were based on small numbers of patients: three non-neoplastic, three low-grade glioma and several glioblastoma patients. VJ-independent divergence between tissue and blood was found to be below expectation in non-neoplastic patients but above expectation in all gliomas, particularly low-grade gliomas. Very few CDR3 sequences were shared between tissue and blood, attributed to high CDR3 diversity and limited sampling. Patients with low tissue-blood divergence were marked by a signature set of shared blood CDR3 motifs, and this signature set was depleted in highly divergent patients.

The iRepertoire nested amplicon-rescue multiplex PCR (arm-PCR) platform was used to amplify TCR alpha and beta CDR3 regions from RNA. The input for one-step reverse transcription and amplification was roughly 100-450 ng of either tissue mRNA or PBMC total RNA. Following bead purification, Illumina adapters were added by a secondary multiplex PCR, and libraries between 200 and 400 bp were gel-purified. The libraries contained internal 6-nucleotide barcodes that were used for demultiplexing. Sequencing of the libraries was done on an Illumina MiSeq using 2x220 or 2x250 nucleotide paired-end reads. The paper's data handling went like this. FLASH 1.2.11 was used to merge paired reads, and BWA-MEM then aligned the reads to the GRCh37 human genome before TRA and TRB reads were extracted. An IMGT-derived reference of cassette sequences and CDR3 motifs, with pseudogenes included, was used for V and J assignment. Reads were translated in three frames, and productive CDR3s were defined by a C…FGXG motif without stop codons. A clonotype was defined as a unique combination of a V-J cassette pair and a CDR3 amino acid sequence. Filtering of reads was based on Hamming distance, with the threshold set by the sequence error rate of each sample in mapped regions. TCRdb applied fastp at Q25 and MiXCR to the public reads, then kept only in-frame beta chains. Duplicate CDR3 protein sequences are folded into a single record with the most common DNA and genes. TCRdb, not the original authors, processed these V and J calls. The table for this sample lists more than 300,000 distinct CDR3 sequences; roughly 41% of them were counted only once. More than 10% of the sample is in the top ten clones.

The sample taken for sequencing was glioma tissue, nonneoplastic brain tissue, or PBMCs (not recorded which). The TCR was taken from a human donor with low-grade glioma or glioblastoma, undergoing nonglioma brain surgery, or in good health (not recorded which). This chain joins TRBV6-1 to TRBJ2-5; TRBD1 aligns with 10 central bases. The nucleotides are TGTGCCAGCACCACCTCTCCGGGACAGGGGTACCAAGAGACCCAGTACTTC. The translation is CASTTSPGQGYQETQYF.